A single TCR beta chain is shown here with its context. Its recognized antigen is unknown. Base qualities are not recorded, but no much larger clone differs from it by a single base. CDR1 and CDR2 (KGHSH, LQKENI) derive from the germline V gene. Inclusive of the bounding cysteine and phenylalanine, the CDR3 is 17 residues long. Only CDR3 DNA is held: 51 bases, read in frame from base 1. From V the trimming removes 1 base and from J it removes 4 bases, while the gene matches leave 9 bases of the junction unaccounted for. TRB sequencing used genomic DNA with the immunoSEQ assay at survey resolution or the hsTCRB kit. Regarding the original processing steps: The immunoSEQ software handled the initial read processing, while the LymphoSeq R package was used for the repertoire analyses. Clonality was calculated as 1 minus normalized Shannon entropy, and the Gini coefficient was also calculated for each TRB dataset. Phenotypes of unsorted samples were inferred by mapping TRB sequences from sorted subsets of the recipient or donor onto the same recipient's unsorted samples. TCRdb carries this immuneACCESS record with in-frame sequences only. Its versions omit some clonotypes, under half of them owing to an unresolved V gene in the studies checked, with the rest unexplained. The V and J calls and clone size were taken over from that table, and D and trimming were inferred from the DNA. This sample comprises some 25,000 clones, about 83% of them detected only once. About 6.3% of the sample comes from the top ten.

The PTCy-treated patients were enrolled in a prospective multi-institutional clinical trial. Peripheral blood and bone marrow mononuclear cells were isolated by Ficoll-Hypaque density centrifugation and cryopreserved. The sample belongs to a study of T cells after posttransplantation cyclophosphamide (dated by TCRdb to 2016 to 2017). As for the study more broadly: The study tracked T cell repertoire reconstitution by TRB sequencing after myeloablative bone marrow transplantation using posttransplantation cyclophosphamide as GVHD prophylaxis. Antigen receptor sequencing was done on samples from 35 to 40 PTCy-treated patients and from approximately 15 related bone marrow donors of those patients. TRB sequencing was performed on blood from all 35 or so PTCy patients with 1-year posttransplant specimens. TRB sequencing was also done on up to 3 additional blood samples from 2 to 5.2 years after transplant in 3 patients, and on pretransplant blood from 4 patients. TRA and TRB clonality were tightly correlated in about ten samples, so subsequent TCR analyses focused on TRB only. Public TRB sequences were checked against a database of over 3,500 sequences associated with responses to pathogens, tumor antigens, self-antigens and alloantigens.

Overall study results and their limits: The TRB repertoires of T cells infiltrating skin or the GI tract showed only limited overlap with the TRB repertoires found in blood. Across over 40 patients, TRB clonality was highly associated with recipient CMV seropositivity and CMV reactivation, and diversity in PTCy patients was similar to diversity in CNI/methotrexate controls. Donor-recipient similarity was low at 1-2 months but rose over the first year, and later blood repertoires were often dominated by donor CD8+ memory clones.

The chain links TRBV18 with TRBJ2-1; 8 central bases correspond to TRBD2. The sequenced sample was PBMCs. This clonotype was obtained from a woman aged 60 to 75 with a blood cancer, CMV-positive, and with a related stem cell donor. The nucleotide sequence is given as TGTGCCAGCTCACCACGAGATAGCGGGAACACTTACAATGAGCAGTTCTTC. This yields the protein CASSPRDSGNTYNEQFF. Supplemented by the reference TRBV18 and TRBJ2-1 proteins around the CDR3, the complete variable domain is NAGVMQNPRHLVRRRGQEARLRCSPMKGHSHVYWYRQLPEEGLKFMVYLQKENIIDESGMPKERFSAEFPKEGPSILRIQQVVRGDSAAYFCASSPRDSGNTYNEQFFGPGTRLTVL.